One T cell receptor (beta chain) is described in this entry. Its antigen is currently unknown. Germline-derived CDR1 and CDR2 are SGHDT and YYEEEE. J was trimmed by 4 bases and V by 0 bases; bases with no gene match: 9. The CDR3 loop spans 18 amino acids. This sample is drawn from a study of molecular identifiers for immune sequencing clone quantification. For the study at large: Within a replicate experiment, RNA obtained from either 20,000 or 100,000 naive CD8 cells was divided into five aliquots, and four of those aliquots were then sequenced. The study, taken as a whole, reports: Under 1% of molecules in naive cells, but over 98% of effector molecules, belonged to clones above 20 RNA copies.

TCRdb independently ran MiXCR on the PCR reads; one entry per CDR3 protein. The profile shows about 640,000 distinct CDR3 sequences, less than 20% of them singletons. The receptor was isolated from a human donor in good health. Some libraries in this study had Jurkat cell RNA spiked in. The sample taken for sequencing was naive CD8+ T cells from blood, with Jurkat cell RNA spiked in. As to subset: FACS-sorted CD8+CD4-CCR7+CD45RA+ naive T cells. This chain connects TRBV5-6 to TRBJ2-2; TRBD2 matches at 10 bases. CDR3 sequence (DNA): TGTGCCAGCAGCTTGGTCAGCGGGGGGGCTTTTGCCACCGGGGAGCTGTTTTTT. It codes for CASSLVSGGAFATGELFF.